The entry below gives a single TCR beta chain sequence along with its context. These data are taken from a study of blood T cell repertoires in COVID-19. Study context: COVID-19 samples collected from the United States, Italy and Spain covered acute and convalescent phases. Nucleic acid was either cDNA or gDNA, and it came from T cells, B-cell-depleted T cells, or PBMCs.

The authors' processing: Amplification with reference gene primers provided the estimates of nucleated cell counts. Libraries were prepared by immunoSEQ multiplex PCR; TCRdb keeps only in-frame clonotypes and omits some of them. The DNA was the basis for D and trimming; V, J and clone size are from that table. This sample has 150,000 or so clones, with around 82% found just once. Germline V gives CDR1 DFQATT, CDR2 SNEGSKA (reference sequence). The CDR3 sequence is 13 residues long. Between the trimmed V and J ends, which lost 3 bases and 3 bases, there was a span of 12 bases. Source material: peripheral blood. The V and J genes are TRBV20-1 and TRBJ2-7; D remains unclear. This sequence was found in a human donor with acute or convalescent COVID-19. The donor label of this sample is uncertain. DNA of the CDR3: TGCAGTGCTAGTGTCCAAGTACACTACGAGCAGTACTTC. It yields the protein CSASVQVHYEQYF.